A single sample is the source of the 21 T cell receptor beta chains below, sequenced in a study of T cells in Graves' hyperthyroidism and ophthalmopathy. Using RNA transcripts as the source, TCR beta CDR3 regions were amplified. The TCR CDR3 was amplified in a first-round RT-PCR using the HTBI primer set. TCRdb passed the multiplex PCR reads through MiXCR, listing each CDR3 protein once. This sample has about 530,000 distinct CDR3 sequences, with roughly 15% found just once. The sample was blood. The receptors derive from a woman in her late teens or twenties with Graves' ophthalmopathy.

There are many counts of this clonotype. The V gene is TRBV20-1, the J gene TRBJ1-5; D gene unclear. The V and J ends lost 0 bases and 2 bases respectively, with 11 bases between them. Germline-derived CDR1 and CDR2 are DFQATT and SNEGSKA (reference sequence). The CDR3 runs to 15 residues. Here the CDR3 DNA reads TGCAGTGCTAGAGATTCCGGGGTCGGCAATCAGCCCCAGCATTTT. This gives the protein CSARDSGVGNQPQHF.

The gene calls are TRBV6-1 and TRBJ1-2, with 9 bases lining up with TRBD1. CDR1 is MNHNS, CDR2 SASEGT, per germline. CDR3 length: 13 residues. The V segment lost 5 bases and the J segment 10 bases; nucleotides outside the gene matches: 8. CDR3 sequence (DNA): TGTGCCAGCAGTAGGGACAGGGAGGCTGACTACACCTTC. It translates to CASSRDREADYTF.

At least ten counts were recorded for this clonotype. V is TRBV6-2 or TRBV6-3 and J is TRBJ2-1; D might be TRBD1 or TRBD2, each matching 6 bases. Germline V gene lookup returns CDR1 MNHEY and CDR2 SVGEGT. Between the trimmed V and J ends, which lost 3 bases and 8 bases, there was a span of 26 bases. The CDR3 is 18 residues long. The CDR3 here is CASSYVLGGPKSFDEQFF. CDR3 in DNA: TGTGCCAGCAGTTATGTATTAGGGGGGCCCAAAAGTTTCGATGAGCAGTTCTTC.

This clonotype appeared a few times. The DNA of the CDR3 is TGTGCCAGTAGAGACGCCCCCCGAGGACAGGGATTTAGGGGCACTGAAGCTTTCTTT. It codes for CASRDAPRGQGFRGTEAFF. The V gene is TRBV19, the J gene TRBJ1-1; 8 bases fit TRBD1. Germline assignment: CDR1 LNHDA and CDR2 SQIVND (reference sequence). Trimming took 6 bases from V and 4 from J; bases not matched to a gene: 22. The CDR3 spans 19 residues.

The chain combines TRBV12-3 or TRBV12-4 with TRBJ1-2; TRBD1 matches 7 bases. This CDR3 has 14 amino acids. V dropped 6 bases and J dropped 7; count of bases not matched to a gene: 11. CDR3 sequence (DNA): TGTGCCAGCAGGCCTCTGGACAGGCCGCGTGGCTACACCTTC. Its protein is CASRPLDRPRGYTF.

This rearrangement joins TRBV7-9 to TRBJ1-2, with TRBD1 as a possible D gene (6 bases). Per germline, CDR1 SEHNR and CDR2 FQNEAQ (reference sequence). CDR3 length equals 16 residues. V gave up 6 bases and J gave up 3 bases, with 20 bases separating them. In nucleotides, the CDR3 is TGTGCCAGCAGTGGTGCGACCAGGGGAGGAGACTATGGCTACACCTTC. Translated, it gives CASSGATRGGDYGYTF.

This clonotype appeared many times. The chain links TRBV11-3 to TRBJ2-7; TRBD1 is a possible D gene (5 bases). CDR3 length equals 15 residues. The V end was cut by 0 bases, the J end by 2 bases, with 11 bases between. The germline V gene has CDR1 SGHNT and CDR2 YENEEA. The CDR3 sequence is CASSLDPGNPYEQYF. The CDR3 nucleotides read TGTGCCAGCAGCTTAGATCCAGGGAACCCCTACGAGCAGTACTTC.

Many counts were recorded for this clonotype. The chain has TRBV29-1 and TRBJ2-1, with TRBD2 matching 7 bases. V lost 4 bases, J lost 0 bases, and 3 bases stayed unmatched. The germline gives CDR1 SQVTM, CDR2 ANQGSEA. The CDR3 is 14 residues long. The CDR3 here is CSVVGGSSYNEQFF. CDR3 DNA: TGCAGCGTTGTCGGCGGGAGCTCCTACAATGAGCAGTTCTTC.

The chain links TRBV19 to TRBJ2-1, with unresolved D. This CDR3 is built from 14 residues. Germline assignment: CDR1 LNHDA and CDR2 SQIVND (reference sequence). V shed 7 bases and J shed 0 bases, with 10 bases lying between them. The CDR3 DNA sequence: TGTGCCAGTAATCTCCGAACCTCCTACAATGAGCAGTTCTTC. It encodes CASNLRTSYNEQFF.

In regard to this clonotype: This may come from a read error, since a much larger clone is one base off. The CDR3, as DNA: TGTGCCAGCAGCCCTAGCGGGAGTTCCTATGAGCAGTTCTTC. Translated, it gives CASSPSGSSYEQFF. The chain uses TRBV7-8 and TRBJ2-1; TRBD2 matches 10 bases. The CDR3 extends over 14 amino acids. From germline, CDR1 is SGHVS and CDR2 FQNEAQ. J gave up 8 bases and V 5 bases, and 6 bases lay outside the gene matches.

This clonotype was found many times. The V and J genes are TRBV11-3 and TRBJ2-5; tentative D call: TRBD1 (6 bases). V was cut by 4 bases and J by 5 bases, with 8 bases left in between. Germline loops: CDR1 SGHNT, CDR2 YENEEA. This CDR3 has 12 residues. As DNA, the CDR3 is TGTGCCAGCAGCTCTCAGGGGGAGACCCAGTACTTC. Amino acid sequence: CASSSQGETQYF.

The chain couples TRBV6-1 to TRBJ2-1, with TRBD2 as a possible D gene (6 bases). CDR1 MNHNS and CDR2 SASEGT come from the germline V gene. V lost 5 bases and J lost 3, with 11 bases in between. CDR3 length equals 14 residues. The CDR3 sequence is CASSRRGFYNEQFF. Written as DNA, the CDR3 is TGTGCCAGCAGTCGGCGGGGATTCTACAATGAGCAGTTCTTC.

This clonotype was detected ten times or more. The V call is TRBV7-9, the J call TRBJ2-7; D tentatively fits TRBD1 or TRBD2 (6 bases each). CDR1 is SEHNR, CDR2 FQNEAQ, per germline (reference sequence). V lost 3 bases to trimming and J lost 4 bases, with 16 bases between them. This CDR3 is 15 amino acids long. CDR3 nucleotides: TGTGCCAGCAGCTTGGGGAGCGAGGGGGGATACGAGCAGTACTTC. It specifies CASSLGSEGGYEQYF.

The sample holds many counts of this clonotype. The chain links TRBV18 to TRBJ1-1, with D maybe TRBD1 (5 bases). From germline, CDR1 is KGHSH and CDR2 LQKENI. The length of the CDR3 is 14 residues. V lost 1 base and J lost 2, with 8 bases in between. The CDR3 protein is CASSPRGPNTEAFF. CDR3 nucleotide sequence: TGTGCCAGCTCACCACGGGGCCCAAACACTGAAGCTTTCTTT.

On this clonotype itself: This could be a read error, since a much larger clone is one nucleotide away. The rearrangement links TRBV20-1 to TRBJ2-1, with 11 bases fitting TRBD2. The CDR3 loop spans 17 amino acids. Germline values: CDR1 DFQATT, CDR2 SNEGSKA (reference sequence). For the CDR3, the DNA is TGCAGTGCTAGAGGGTTAGAACTAGCGGGAGTAGGGAATGAGCAGCTCTTC. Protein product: CSARGLELAGVGNEQLF.

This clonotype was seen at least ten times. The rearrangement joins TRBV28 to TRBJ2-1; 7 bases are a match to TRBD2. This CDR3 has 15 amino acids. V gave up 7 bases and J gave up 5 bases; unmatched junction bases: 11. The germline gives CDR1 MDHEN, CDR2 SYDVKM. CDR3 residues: CASTPRLAADNEQFF. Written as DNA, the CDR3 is TGTGCCAGCACCCCCCGGCTAGCGGCAGACAATGAGCAGTTCTTC.

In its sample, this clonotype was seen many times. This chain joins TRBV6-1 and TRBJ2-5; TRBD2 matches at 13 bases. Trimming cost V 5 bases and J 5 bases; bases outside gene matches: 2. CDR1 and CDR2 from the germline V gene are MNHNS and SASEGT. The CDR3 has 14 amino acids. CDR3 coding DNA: TGTGCCAGCAGTCGACTAGCGGGGGGTGAGACCCAGTACTTC. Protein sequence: CASSRLAGGETQYF.

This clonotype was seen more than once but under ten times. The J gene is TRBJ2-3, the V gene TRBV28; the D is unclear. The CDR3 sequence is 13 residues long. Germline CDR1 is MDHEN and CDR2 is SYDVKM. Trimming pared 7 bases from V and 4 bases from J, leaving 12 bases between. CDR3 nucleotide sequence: TGTGCCAGCACGCCGACTCGGCCAGATACGCAGTATTTT. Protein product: CASTPTRPDTQYF.

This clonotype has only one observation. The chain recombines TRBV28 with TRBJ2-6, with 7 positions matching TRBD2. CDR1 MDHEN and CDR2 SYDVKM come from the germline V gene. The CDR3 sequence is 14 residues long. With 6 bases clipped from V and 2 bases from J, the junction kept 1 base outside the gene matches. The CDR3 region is CASRGGAGANVLTF. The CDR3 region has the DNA TGTGCCAGCAGGGGAGGGGCTGGGGCCAACGTCCTGACTTTC.

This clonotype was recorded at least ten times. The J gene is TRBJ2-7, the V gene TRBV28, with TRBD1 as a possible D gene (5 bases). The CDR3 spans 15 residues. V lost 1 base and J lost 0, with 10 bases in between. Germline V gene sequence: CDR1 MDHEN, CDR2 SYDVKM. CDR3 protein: CASSLLRQSSYEQYF. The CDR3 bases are TGTGCCAGCAGTTTATTAAGACAGAGCTCCTACGAGCAGTACTTC.

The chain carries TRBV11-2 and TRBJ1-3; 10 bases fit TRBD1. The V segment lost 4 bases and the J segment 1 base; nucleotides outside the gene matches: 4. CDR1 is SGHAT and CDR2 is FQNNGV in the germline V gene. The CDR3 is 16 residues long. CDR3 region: CASSWDRGKSGNTIYF. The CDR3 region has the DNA TGTGCCAGCAGCTGGGACAGGGGAAAATCTGGAAACACCATATATTTT.